Each of the 7 T cell receptor beta chains below was sequenced from the same sample in a study of shared clonotypes between healthy human individuals. Measured with immunoSEQ multiplex PCR; TCRdb has only the in-frame clones, and not every one. The sample lists hundreds of thousands of clones; approximately 95% were seen once. Sequenced sample: naive CD4+ T cells sorted from blood. Subset noted: CD45RA+ positively selected. The receptors were gathered from a woman under 40 in good health.

The V and J genes are TRBV27 and TRBJ2-5, with a tentative D call TRBD2 (6 bases). Germline CDR1 MNHEY, CDR2 SMNVEV (reference sequence). Deletions cut 0 bases from V and 4 bases from J, with 21 bases between. This CDR3 region has 18 residues. The DNA for the CDR3 is TGTGCCAGCAGTTTATCGGGTGAGCGGGCAGTCGGGCGAGAGACCCAGTACTTC. It is translated as CASSLSGERAVGRETQYF.

This chain uses TRBV19 with TRBJ1-5, with 9 bases lining up with TRBD1. The germline V gene encodes CDR1 LNHDA and CDR2 SQIVND (reference sequence). The CDR3 loop spans 15 amino acids. The ends lost 6 bases at V and 3 bases at J; junction bases unmatched: 6. This CDR3 is CASRTTGGVNQPQHF. As DNA, the CDR3 is TGTGCCAGTAGGACGACAGGGGGGGTCAATCAGCCCCAGCATTTT.

The rearrangement joins TRBV30 to TRBJ1-4, with a tentative D call TRBD1 (6 bases). Between the trimmed V and J ends, which lost 3 bases and 3 bases, there was a span of 11 bases. The CDR3 totals 14 residues. Germline V gives CDR1 GTSNPN, CDR2 SVGIG (reference sequence). The CDR3 DNA sequence: TGTGCCTGGAGGGTGACAGGAGCTAATGAAAAACTGTTTTTT. Protein: CAWRVTGANEKLFF.

V usage is TRBV5-1 and J usage is TRBJ1-2; D might be TRBD1 (5 bases). Germline CDR1 SGHRS, CDR2 YFSETQ. The CDR3 sequence is 15 residues long. V was pared by 0 bases and J by 2 bases, with 11 bases between. CDR3 bases: TGCGCCAGCAGCTTGGAGGGCAGGGTCAACTATGGCTACACCTTC. It translates to CASSLEGRVNYGYTF.

The V and J genes are TRBV28 and TRBJ1-1, with D possibly TRBD1 on 5 matching bases. Trimming removed 6 bases from V and 8 bases from J, with 10 bases in between. The CDR3 is 11 residues long. Germline CDR1 is MDHEN and CDR2 is SYDVKM. This chain's CDR3 is CASRSQGEAFF. The CDR3 region has the DNA TGTGCCAGCAGGTCTCAGGGCGAAGCTTTCTTT.

The V call is TRBV14, the J call TRBJ1-5, with TRBD1 matching 8 bases. From germline, CDR1 is SGHDN and CDR2 FVKESK. The CDR3 is made up of 16 amino acids. The junction had 10 bases not matched to a gene; V was cut back by 9 bases and J by 0 bases. CDR3 residues: CASIWTGTYSNQPQHF. The CDR3 region has the DNA TGTGCCAGTATCTGGACAGGGACTTATAGCAATCAGCCCCAGCATTTT. Complete variable domain (other parts from reference TRBV14 and TRBJ1-5): EAGVTQFPSHSVIEKGQTVTLRCDPISGHDNLYWYRRVMGKEIKFLLHFVKESKQDESGMPNNRFLAERTGGTYSTLKVQPAELEDSGVYFCASIWTGTYSNQPQHFGDGTRLSIL.

V usage is TRBV5-6 and J usage is TRBJ1-1; tentatively, D is TRBD1 (5 bases). V shed 7 bases and J shed 6 bases, with 16 bases lying between them. The CDR3 loop spans 13 amino acids. Germline assignment: CDR1 SGHDT and CDR2 YYEEEE. The CDR3 sequence is CASAGRGRAEAFF. The CDR3 nucleotides are TGTGCCAGCGCTGGACGGGGCAGGGCTGAAGCTTTCTTT. Based on the CDR3 plus reference TRBV5-6 and TRBJ1-1, the full variable domain is DAGVTQSPTHLIKTRGQQVTLRCSPKSGHDTVSWYQQALGQGPQFIFQYYEEEERQRGNFPDRFSGHQFPNYSSELNVNALLLGDSALYLCASAGRGRAEAFFGQGTRLTVV.